The 19 T cell receptor beta chains listed next were all sequenced from one sample in a study of Ad26.COV2.S vaccination and SARS-CoV-2 variants. The method was immunoSEQ multiplex PCR; TCRdb's version includes in-frame clones alone and lacks a portion of them. The sample shows about 350,000 clones, more than 85% of them seen only once. Treatment reported: around 19 received Ad26.COV2.S at low or high dose, single or two shots; about 5 received placebo; per-sample allocation not given. Repertoires come from day 63 after the first vaccine or placebo injection. This sample comprised peripheral blood, obtained in a trial of Ad26.COV2.S vaccine versus placebo. The receptors originated from a person aged 18-65 years who received the Ad26.COV2.S COVID-19 vaccine or a placebo.

The V call is TRBV7-8, the J call TRBJ1-5; D ambiguous. V was shortened by 4 bases and J by 0 bases, with 19 bases between the two germline ends. CDR3 length: 18 residues. The germline gives CDR1 SGHVS, CDR2 FQNEAQ. In DNA, the CDR3 is TGTGCCAGCAGCTCGATGGGCCCGGAACTTTATAGCAATCAGCCCCAGCATTTT. This codes for CASSSMGPELYSNQPQHF.

This chain joins TRBV7-9 and TRBJ2-3; weak D call: TRBD1 (6 bases). The CDR3 is made up of 15 amino acids. V was trimmed by 5 bases and J by 0 bases, leaving 12 bases between them. CDR1 and CDR2 from the germline V gene are SEHNR and FQNEAQ (reference sequence). The CDR3 loop is CASSTDRTSTDTQYF. CDR3 sequence (DNA): TGTGCCAGCAGCACCGACAGGACTAGCACAGATACGCAGTATTTT.

The rearrangement joins TRBV7-9 to TRBJ2-6; 8 positions match TRBD2. Germline V gives CDR1 SEHNR, CDR2 FQNEAQ (reference sequence). J was trimmed by 0 bases and V by 3 bases; bases with no gene match: 7. The CDR3 loop spans 18 amino acids. CDR3 in DNA: TGTGCCAGCAGCTTGGGGACTAGTGATAGCTCTGGGGCCAACGTCCTGACTTTC. As protein: CASSLGTSDSSGANVLTF.

V is TRBV7-8 and J is TRBJ2-1, with D possibly being TRBD1 (5 bases). V was cut by 2 bases and J by 0 bases, with 17 bases left in between. This CDR3 has 18 amino acids. Germline V CDR1 and CDR2: SGHVS, FQNEAQ. The chain's CDR3 is CASSLSTSGSSSYNEQFF. The CDR3 region has the DNA TGTGCCAGCAGCTTATCCACGTCAGGGTCGAGCTCCTACAATGAGCAGTTCTTC.

This rearrangement joins TRBV19 to TRBJ1-5, with a tentative D call TRBD1 (6 bases). This CDR3 contains 13 residues. Trimming left V 2 bases short and J 6 bases short, with 8 bases between. Germline CDR1 LNHDA, CDR2 SQIVND (reference sequence). CDR3 DNA sequence: TGTGCCAGTAGTATATGGACAGCTCAGCCCCAGCATTTT. It yields the protein CASSIWTAQPQHF.

This chain joins TRBV12-3 or TRBV12-4 and TRBJ2-1, with D possibly being TRBD2 (5 bases). The V end lost 6 bases, the J end lost 7 bases, and 13 bases lay between the germline ends. The CDR3 runs to 13 residues. CDR3 sequence (DNA): TGTGCCAGCAGGGGCGGGCCGCAAAATGAGCAGTTCTTC. Protein: CASRGGPQNEQFF.

V gene TRBV28 combines with J gene TRBJ2-7; 8 nucleotides align to TRBD2. The CDR3 spans 14 residues. V lost 6 bases to trimming and J lost 5 bases; unmatched junction nucleotides: 9. The germline V gene encodes CDR1 MDHEN and CDR2 SYDVKM. CDR3 sequence: CASSGAGVMDEQYF. DNA of the CDR3: TGTGCCAGCAGCGGAGCGGGAGTTATGGACGAGCAGTACTTC. The full variable domain, in which reference TRBV28 and TRBJ2-7 provide the parts outside the CDR3, is DVKVTQSSRYLVKRTGEKVFLECVQDMDHENMFWYRQDPGLGLRLIYFSYDVKMKEKGDIPEGYSVSREKKERFSLILESASTNQTSMYLCASSGAGVMDEQYFGPGTRLTVT.

The chain recombines TRBV7-9 with TRBJ2-1; the D call may be TRBD1 or TRBD2 (5 bases each). CDR1 is SEHNR, CDR2 FQNEAQ, per germline (reference sequence). CDR3 length: 15 residues. V was trimmed by 5 bases and J by 6 bases, leaving 17 bases between them. The CDR3 sequence is CASSHQGAGSNEQFF. DNA for the CDR3: TGTGCCAGCAGCCATCAAGGGGCTGGGAGCAATGAGCAGTTCTTC.

Points on this clone: The same CDR3 arises from other DNA sequences in this sample as well. The rearrangement joins TRBV6-5 to TRBJ2-2, with D possibly TRBD1 on 6 matching bases. The V end lost 6 bases, the J end lost 5 bases, and 13 bases lay between the germline ends. This CDR3 spans 14 amino acids. Germline V gene data show CDR1 as MNHEY and CDR2 as SVGAGI. The CDR3 here is CASRGRGRTGELFF. CDR3 sequence (DNA): TGTGCCAGCAGAGGCAGGGGAAGGACCGGGGAGCTGTTTTTT.

This clone came up once. V usage is TRBV5-6 and J usage is TRBJ2-7; tentatively, D is TRBD1 (6 bases). This CDR3 is 15 amino acids long. The V and J ends lost 0 bases and 0 bases respectively, with 10 bases between them. Looked up from germline, CDR1 is SGHDT and CDR2 is YYEEEE. CDR3 DNA sequence: TGTGCCAGCAGCTTGGGGACAGTTAGCTCCTACGAGCAGTACTTC. Protein product: CASSLGTVSSYEQYF.

The gene calls are TRBV6-6 and TRBJ2-5; TRBD1 might be the D (5 bases). Looked up from germline, CDR1 is MNHNY and CDR2 is SVGAGI (reference sequence). V was trimmed by 2 bases and J by 1 base, leaving 11 bases between them. The CDR3 has 15 amino acids. CDR3 coding DNA: TGTGCCAGCAGTTACACAGGCAGCCGCCAAGAGACCCAGTACTTC. This sequence encodes CASSYTGSRQETQYF.

In its sample, this clone was seen many times. The gene calls are TRBV28 and TRBJ1-6; possibly TRBD1 for D (5 bases). CDR3 length: 18 residues. From germline, CDR1 is MDHEN and CDR2 SYDVKM. V shed 6 bases and J shed 0 bases, with 18 bases lying between them. In DNA, the CDR3 is TGTGCCAGCAGCTTTAGGGACGGATCGAGCTCCTATAATTCACCCCTCCACTTT. This sequence encodes CASSFRDGSSSYNSPLHF.

The chain is built from TRBV10-3 and TRBJ2-3; 8 bases match TRBD1. The junction had 0 bases not matched to a gene; V was cut back by 0 bases and J by 4 bases. The CDR3 consists of 14 residues. Germline lookup yields CDR1 ENHRY and CDR2 SYGVKD. The CDR3 nucleotides read TGTGCCATCAGTGAGTCACAGGGGGCAGATACGCAGTATTTT. Its translation is CAISESQGADTQYF.

This clone has at least ten counts. The chain combines TRBV18 with TRBJ2-7, with no clear D. In germline, CDR1 is KGHSH, CDR2 LQKENI. The CDR3 sequence is 15 residues long. Trimming removed 3 bases from V and 7 bases from J, with 19 bases in between. This CDR3 reads CASSPEAAPGSEQYF. The CDR3 nucleotides are TGTGCCAGCTCACCCGAGGCGGCGCCAGGTAGTGAGCAGTACTTC.

The chain employs TRBV16 and TRBJ1-4; the D is unclear. CDR3 length equals 16 residues. Between the trimmed V and J ends, which lost 3 bases and 0 bases, there was a span of 11 bases. Germline CDR1 and CDR2: KGHSY and FQNENV. The CDR3 nucleotides are TGTGCCAGCAGCCACCCCCGGGAGGCAACTAATGAAAAACTGTTTTTT. Encoded protein: CASSHPREATNEKLFF.

This clone occurred once. The chain couples TRBV19 to TRBJ1-3; D not resolved. The ends were cut back, 3 bases at V and 0 bases at J, with 18 bases in the middle. CDR3 length: 18 amino acids. Germline V gene sequence: CDR1 LNHDA, CDR2 SQIVND (reference sequence). The CDR3 protein is CASSITSSDFFSGNTIYF. The DNA of the CDR3 is TGTGCCAGTAGTATTACAAGTAGTGACTTCTTCTCTGGAAACACCATATATTTT.

The V and J genes are TRBV5-1 and TRBJ1-1; D unresolved. Germline assignment: CDR1 SGHRS and CDR2 YFSETQ. This CDR3 is 15 amino acids long. V lost 0 bases and J 2 bases, leaving 11 bases between the germline ends. This CDR3 reads CASSLEGAQNTEAFF. The CDR3 nucleotides read TGCGCCAGCAGCTTGGAGGGCGCTCAAAACACTGAAGCTTTCTTT.

V is TRBV5-1 and J is TRBJ2-1; no definite D call. CDR1 SGHRS and CDR2 YFSETQ come from the germline V gene. The CDR3 has 13 residues. Trimming removed 2 bases from V and 5 bases from J, with 8 bases in between. The CDR3 reads CASSFTRHNEQFF. CDR3 bases: TGCGCCAGCAGCTTCACAAGGCACAATGAGCAGTTCTTC.

This sequence joins TRBV29-1 and TRBJ1-1, with D hard to call. V gave up 4 bases and J gave up 6 bases, with 15 bases separating them. The length of the CDR3 is 13 residues. CDR1 and CDR2 (germline): SQVTM, ANQGSEA. The CDR3 region is CSVATRVGSEAFF. In DNA, the CDR3 is TGCAGCGTTGCGACAAGGGTGGGGTCTGAAGCTTTCTTT. Full variable domain (missing parts from reference TRBV29-1 and TRBJ1-1): SAVISQKPSRDICQRGTSLTIQCQVDSQVTMMFWYRQQPGQSLTLIATANQGSEATYESGFVIDKFPISRPNLTFSTLTVSNMSPEDSSIYLCSVATRVGSEAFFGQGTRLTVV.